The 20 T cell receptor beta chains below were found in one sample sequenced in a study of cytomegalovirus exposure and HLA in healthy donors. Researchers ran the PCR with 60 Vbeta and 13 Jbeta primers. Sequencing was performed with immunoSEQ multiplex PCR; in TCRdb, only in-frame clones are kept and a portion is missing. The table has fewer than 250,000 clones, roughly 80% seen once. Sequencing was carried out using PBMCs. The receptor source for this set is a man aged 30 to 45 in good health and CMV-seronegative.

This chain joins TRBV28 and TRBJ2-7, with D possibly being TRBD2 (7 bases). V was clipped by 7 bases and J by 2 bases, with 21 bases between them. There are 16 residues in the CDR3. Germline V lookup: CDR1 MDHEN, CDR2 SYDVKM. As DNA, the CDR3 is TGTGCCAGCATTCCCGGGGGGCCCCAGAAAACCTACGAGCAGTACTTC. It specifies CASIPGGPQKTYEQYF.

The CDR3 DNA reads as TGCAGCGTTGGGAAGGGGGCAGTCCCAGCTTTCTTT. Translation: CSVGKGAVPAFF. The chain uses TRBV29-1 and TRBJ1-1; 7 nucleotides match TRBD1. The CDR3 totals 12 residues. Germline CDR1 reads SQVTM; CDR2 reads ANQGSEA. V shed 4 bases, J shed 10 bases, and the junction held 9 bases outside the gene matches.

J is TRBJ2-3 and V is TRBV28, with a tentative D call TRBD2 (6 bases). The CDR3 covers 15 residues. Trimming stripped 5 bases from V and 1 base from J, with 13 bases between. Per the germline V gene, CDR1 is MDHEN and CDR2 is SYDVKM. The DNA of the CDR3 is TGTGCCAGCAGTCCGCGGGAAGGGCGCACAGATACGCAGTATTTT. It encodes CASSPREGRTDTQYF. The variable domain in full, completed from reference TRBV28 and TRBJ2-3, reads DVKVTQSSRYLVKRTGEKVFLECVQDMDHENMFWYRQDPGLGLRLIYFSYDVKMKEKGDIPEGYSVSREKKERFSLILESASTNQTSMYLCASSPREGRTDTQYFGPGTRLTVL.

The chain uses TRBV5-6 and TRBJ2-2; D uncertain. Per germline, CDR1 SGHDT and CDR2 YYEEEE. The CDR3 extends over 12 amino acids. Trimming left V 4 bases short and J 3 bases short, with 4 bases between. CDR3 in amino acids: CASSIDTGELFF. In DNA, the CDR3 is TGTGCCAGCAGCATAGACACCGGGGAGCTGTTTTTT.

This chain uses TRBV28 with TRBJ2-7; TRBD1 matches 8 bases. The CDR3 spans 15 residues. The germline V gene encodes CDR1 MDHEN and CDR2 SYDVKM. Trimming removed 5 bases from V and 3 bases from J; junction bases left unmatched: 9. DNA for the CDR3: TGTGCCAGCAGTCTCCCGACAGGGGACGTCTACGAGCAGTACTTC. Its translation: CASSLPTGDVYEQYF.

The genes are TRBV6-6 and TRBJ2-5, with 7 bases that match TRBD2. V was pared by 7 bases and J by 9 bases, with 14 bases of the junction left unmatched. This CDR3 is built from 14 residues. Germline CDR1 reads MNHNY; CDR2 reads SVGAGI (reference sequence). CDR3 sequence reads: CASTGGFAVEAQYF. CDR3 bases: TGTGCCAGCACCGGGGGGTTCGCGGTGGAGGCCCAGTACTTC.

The rearrangement uses TRBV28 and TRBJ2-5, with TRBD2 identical over 8 bases. This CDR3 spans 14 amino acids. Germline trimming cut 11 bases from V and 1 base from J; bases unmatched to any gene: 9. Germline CDR1 and CDR2: MDHEN and SYDVKM. CDR3: CACKVGGGQETQYF. Written as DNA, the CDR3 is TGTGCCTGCAAAGTCGGGGGGGGCCAAGAGACCCAGTACTTC.

The chain recombines TRBV27 with TRBJ2-3; tentative D call: TRBD2 (6 bases). Per germline, CDR1 MNHEY and CDR2 SMNVEV (reference sequence). This CDR3 spans 14 amino acids. The V end lost 8 bases, the J end lost 4 bases, and 16 bases lay between the germline ends. The CDR3, as DNA: TGTGCCAGCGGGAGGAGGGCAGTCCCAGATACGCAGTATTTT. This translates into CASGRRAVPDTQYF.

The gene calls are TRBV6-1 and TRBJ2-7; weak D call: TRBD2 (5 bases). Germline loops: CDR1 MNHNS, CDR2 SASEGT. The V gene lost 10 bases and the J gene lost 6 bases, with 13 bases spanning the gap. The CDR3 runs 11 residues. The CDR3 nucleotides are TGTGCCACGGGATCGCTGGCCGAGCAGTACTTC. This codes for CATGSLAEQYF.

This chain connects TRBV19 to TRBJ2-7, with TRBD1 matching over 10 bases. The V gene end was trimmed by 0 bases and the J gene end by 3 bases; junction bases not matched to a gene: 8. Germline assignment: CDR1 LNHDA and CDR2 SQIVND (reference sequence). This CDR3 region has 17 residues. CDR3 amino acids: CASSIDPPWTGGYEQYF. CDR3 bases: TGTGCCAGTAGTATAGATCCCCCATGGACAGGGGGCTACGAGCAGTACTTC.

The chain employs TRBV29-1 and TRBJ2-7; no firm D call. The CDR3 contains 12 residues. With 2 bases removed from V and 1 base from J, the gap between germline ends came to 6 bases. Germline-derived CDR1 and CDR2 are SQVTM and ANQGSEA. The CDR3 nucleotides are TGCAGCGTTGAAAACAGTTCCTACGAGCAGTACTTC. Residues: CSVENSSYEQYF.

This clone was found a few times. This sequence joins TRBV19 and TRBJ2-7; no firm D call. The V gene's germline CDR1 is LNHDA and CDR2 SQIVND (reference sequence). Trimming cost V 2 bases and J 2 bases, with 7 bases left between them. The CDR3 has 13 amino acids. CDR3 bases: TGTGCCAGTAGTATAAGTAGTACCTACGAGCAGTACTTC. Translating it yields CASSISSTYEQYF.

The V and J genes are TRBV5-1 and TRBJ2-2, with D tentatively TRBD1 (6 bases). Per the germline V gene, CDR1 is SGHRS and CDR2 is YFSETQ. The CDR3 length is 15 residues. Between the trimmed V and J ends, which lost 4 bases and 0 bases, there was a span of 10 bases. CDR3 region: CASSVGHANTGELFF. The CDR3 bases are TGCGCCAGCAGCGTGGGACACGCGAACACCGGGGAGCTGTTTTTT.

This clone has only a few counts. The rearrangement uses TRBV2 and TRBJ1-3; tentative D call: TRBD1 (5 bases). The CDR3 runs 14 residues. Germline CDR1 SNHLY, CDR2 FYNNEI. Trimming left V 6 bases short and J 1 base short, with 10 bases between. In DNA form, the CDR3 reads TGTGCCAGCAGGACAGTCGTTTCTGGAAACACCATATATTTT. Encoded protein: CASRTVVSGNTIYF.

The chain couples TRBV6-1 to TRBJ2-3; 11 positions agree with TRBD1. This CDR3 spans 14 amino acids. V lost 6 bases to trimming and J lost 4 bases; unmatched junction nucleotides: 3. Germline V gives CDR1 MNHNS, CDR2 SASEGT. The CDR3 coding sequence is TGTGCCAGCAGACCGGGACAGGGGGCAGATACGCAGTATTTT. This translates into CASRPGQGADTQYF.

CDR3 sequence reads: CASSLVVRSTDTQYF. Here the CDR3 DNA reads TGTGCCAGCAGCTTAGTGGTCAGAAGCACAGATACGCAGTATTTT. V is TRBV7-8 and J is TRBJ2-3; D is unresolved. Germline-derived CDR1 and CDR2 are SGHVS and FQNEAQ. Between the trimmed V and J ends, which lost 1 base and 0 bases, there was a span of 8 bases. CDR3 length: 15 residues.

The V call is TRBV7-3, the J call TRBJ2-1; 10 bases fit TRBD2. The trim removed 3 bases at V and 9 bases at J, leaving 11 bases unmatched. CDR1 SGHTA and CDR2 FQGTGA come from the germline V gene. This CDR3 is 16 amino acids long. The CDR3 sequence is CASSFGAGGPVGEQFF. CDR3 in DNA: TGTGCCAGCAGCTTTGGAGCGGGGGGGCCGGTCGGTGAGCAGTTCTTC.

This clone has just a few counts. J is TRBJ2-7 and V is TRBV11-2; tentative D call: TRBD1 (5 bases). Germline V gene data show CDR1 as SGHAT and CDR2 as FQNNGV. The germline V and J ends were trimmed by 3 bases and 1 base, with 13 bases remaining between them. There are 15 residues in the CDR3. Here the CDR3 DNA reads TGTGCCAGCAGCTTTCAAAGGGGTTTGTCCTACGAGCAGTACTTC. This translates into CASSFQRGLSYEQYF.

This chain links TRBV11-2 with TRBJ2-5, with TRBD2 matching over 8 bases. Unmatched junction bases numbered 9, after V lost 1 base and J lost 2 bases. Germline assignment: CDR1 SGHAT and CDR2 FQNNGV. This CDR3 has 17 residues. The CDR3 reads CASSLGAVAGPQETQYF. CDR3 nucleotide sequence: TGTGCCAGCAGCTTAGGGGCCGTAGCGGGGCCACAAGAGACCCAGTACTTC.

A single count supports this clone. This chain links TRBV7-3 with TRBJ1-2; no clear D gene. V was shortened by 3 bases and J by 4 bases, with 9 bases between the two germline ends. The CDR3 length is 13 residues. CDR1 is SGHTA and CDR2 is FQGTGA in the germline V gene. The CDR3: CASSLNRVYGYTF. CDR3 bases: TGTGCCAGCAGCTTGAACAGAGTCTATGGCTACACCTTC.